These T cell receptor beta chains were read from a single sample in a study of cytomegalovirus exposure and HLA in healthy donors. Produced via immunoSEQ multiplex PCR; TCRdb's table is partial and in-frame only. The sample consists of 100,000 to 120,000 clones, 75% to 85% of them appearing once. The sequencing input was PBMCs. The receptor set was obtained from a man in his thirties or forties in good health and CMV-seronegative. CDR3s include the opening cysteine and the closing phenylalanine or tryptophan. A D gene is named only where the DNA matches it firmly. Only part of the rows carry a size: once, few, many, or a class if the clone is expanded.

V	size	D	J	DNA	CDR3
TRBV5-1	NA	NA	TRBJ1-2	TGCGCCAGCAGCCGGGGGGACGGACTCTATGGCTACACCTTC	CASSRGDGLYGYTF
TRBV7-2	NA	TRBD2	TRBJ2-7	TGTGCCAGCCAAGCGGGGTCTAGCGGGTACTACGAGCAGTACTTC	CASQAGSSGYYEQYF
TRBV11-2	few	TRBD2	TRBJ2-7	TGTGCCAGCAGCTTAAGGAGTAGCGGGGGAAACTACGAGCAGTACTTC	CASSLRSSGGNYEQYF
TRBV5-6	few	NA	TRBJ1-5	TGTGCCAGCAGCTTCCGTCAGCCCCAGCATTTT	CASSFRQPQHF
TRBV2	NA	TRBD2	TRBJ2-5	TGTGCCGCGACTCGGGGGGGGCAGAAAGAGACCCAGTACTTC	CAATRGGQKETQYF
TRBV2	NA	TRBD1	TRBJ1-2	TGTGCCAGCAGTGCAGGACAGGCGCTGGCGGGCTACACCTTC	CASSAGQALAGYTF
TRBV30	NA	TRBD2	TRBJ2-7	TGTGCCTGGAGTAGTCGGCGGGGGGGCCCCTACGAGCAGTACTTC	CAWSSRRGGPYEQYF
TRBV4-1	NA	TRBD2	TRBJ2-1	TGCGCCAGCAGCCTCAGGACTAGCGGATTCAATGAGCAGTTCTTC	CASSLRTSGFNEQFF
TRBV19	NA	NA	TRBJ1-2	TGTGCCAGTAGCCGACAGCTTGGATACACCTTC	CASSRQLGYTF
TRBV4-3	NA	NA	TRBJ2-3	TGCGCCAGCAGCCACGGCGGGACTGCGGATACGCAGTATTTT	CASSHGGTADTQYF
TRBV7-3	NA	TRBD1	TRBJ2-7	TGTGCCAGCAGCTTGGACAGGGGGGGTTACGAGCAGTACTTC	CASSLDRGGYEQYF
TRBV7-9	NA	NA	TRBJ2-1	TGTGCCAGCAGCTCCGGAGGGTGGGGATCTGAGCAGTTCTTC	CASSSGGWGSEQFF
TRBV6-6	NA	TRBD2	TRBJ2-3	TGTGCCAGCAGTGGGACTAGCGGGGGGGATACGCAGTATTTT	CASSGTSGGDTQYF
TRBV27	NA	TRBD2	TRBJ2-2	TGTGCCAGCAGTGCGACACCGGGACTAGCTCCCACCGGGGAGCTGTTTTTT	CASSATPGLAPTGELFF
TRBV18	NA	TRBD1	TRBJ2-4	TGTGCCAGCTCACCAGCCGGACAGGGCCAAAACATTCAGTACTTC	CASSPAGQGQNIQYF
TRBV6-4	NA	NA	TRBJ1-1	TGTGCCAGCAGCCCAGAAACGGGTCTTGAAGCTTTCTTT	CASSPETGLEAFF
TRBV19	NA	NA	TRBJ2-6	TGTGCCACCAGGGTATCTGGGGCCAACGTCCTGACTTTC	CATRVSGANVLTF
TRBV19	NA	NA	TRBJ1-5	TGTGCCAGTAGTGGGGGCGGTCGAGGCAATCAGCCCCAGCATTTT	CASSGGGRGNQPQHF
TRBV7-2	NA	TRBD1	TRBJ2-1	TGTGCCAGCAGCCACCGGGACAGGGGGATGAATGAGCAGTTCTTC	CASSHRDRGMNEQFF
TRBV7-9	NA	NA	TRBJ2-2	TGTGCCAGCAGCCCCGCCAGGGTTATCGGGGAGCTGTTTTTT	CASSPARVIGELFF
TRBV2	NA	TRBD1	TRBJ1-1	TGTGCCAGCAGTGGGGCAGGGGGGTACACTGAAGCTTTCTTT	CASSGAGGYTEAFF
TRBV13	NA	TRBD2	TRBJ2-1	TGTGCCAGTATGGTCTGGCGGGGGGACAATGAGCAGTTCTTC	CASMVWRGDNEQFF
TRBV5-6	NA	TRBD1	TRBJ2-1	TGTGCCAGCAGTAGTCCCCAGGGACAGGGTTACAATGAGCAGTTCTTC	CASSSPQGQGYNEQFF
TRBV2	NA	TRBD2	TRBJ2-3	TGTGCCAGCTCGACTAGCGGGGGTGGTGATACGCAGTATTTT	CASSTSGGGDTQYF
TRBV18	NA	NA	TRBJ2-1	TGTGCCAGCTCACCACCCGAGAAACAGGATGAGCAGTTCTTC	CASSPPEKQDEQFF
TRBV5-6	few	NA	TRBJ1-2	TGTGCCAGCAGCTTGTGGGAGGCGGTGGAGGGCTACACCTTC	CASSLWEAVEGYTF